A selection of T cell receptor beta chains follows, all from one sample in a study of OX40 agonist ivuxolimab in advanced cancers. The protocol was immunoSEQ multiplex PCR, while the TCRdb copy is restricted to in-frame clones and leaves out a portion. The sample includes about 26,000 clones, roughly 90% seen only once; the top ten take 22%. The starting material was CD4+ or CD8+ T cells sorted from blood, obtained in a trial of the OX40 agonist ivuxolimab. These TCRs come from an adult with an advanced solid tumor such as melanoma, head and neck, liver or kidney cancer. The CDR3 runs from the conserved cysteine through the conserved F or W. D genes are given only for firm matches. Only some rows state a clone size, as once, few, many or a class for expanded clones.

CDR3 protein: CASSITSGDSSYNEQFF
CDR3 DNA: TGTGCCAGTAGTATTACCAGCGGGGATAGCTCCTACAATGAGCAGTTCTTC
V gene: TRBV19
J gene: TRBJ2-1
D gene: TRBD2
clone size: .

CDR3 protein: CASSFEGRGEKLFF
CDR3 DNA: TGTGCCAGCAGCTTCGAGGGAAGAGGTGAAAAACTGTTTTTT
V gene: TRBV5-4
J gene: TRBJ1-4
D gene: .
clone size: .

CDR3 protein: CASSLALAGAIQETQYF
CDR3 DNA: TGTGCCAGCAGCTTGGCGCTAGCGGGGGCCATCCAAGAGACCCAGTACTTC
V gene: TRBV7-9
J gene: TRBJ2-5
D gene: TRBD2
clone size: .

CDR3 protein: CASSSLRGGANTGELFF
CDR3 DNA: TGTGCCAGCAGCTCGCTCAGAGGGGGGGCGAACACCGGGGAGCTGTTTTTT
V gene: TRBV7-9
J gene: TRBJ2-2
D gene: .
clone size: .

CDR3 protein: CASSLAPGANEKLFF
CDR3 DNA: TGCGCCAGCAGCTTGGCCCCCGGTGCCAATGAAAAACTGTTTTTT
V gene: TRBV5-1
J gene: TRBJ1-4
D gene: .
clone size: .

CDR3 protein: CASSLVAGGYEQYF
CDR3 DNA: TGTGCCAGCAGCTTGGTTGCGGGAGGATACGAGCAGTACTTC
V gene: TRBV5-6
J gene: TRBJ2-7
D gene: TRBD2
clone size: .

CDR3 protein: CASTGQGDGNEQFF
CDR3 DNA: TGTGCCAGCACCGGACAGGGGGATGGGAATGAGCAGTTCTTC
V gene: TRBV18
J gene: TRBJ2-1
D gene: TRBD1
clone size: .

CDR3 protein: CASSPLGGGAYEQYF
CDR3 DNA: TGCGCCAGCAGCCCCTTGGGCGGGGGGGCCTACGAGCAGTACTTC
V gene: TRBV5-1
J gene: TRBJ2-7
D gene: TRBD2
clone size: .

CDR3 protein: CASSFPSRDTWEETQYF
CDR3 DNA: TGTGCCAGCAGCTTCCCGTCCCGGGACACCTGGGAAGAGACCCAGTACTTC
V gene: TRBV11-2
J gene: TRBJ2-5
D gene: .
clone size: .

CDR3 protein: CASSLGPGVGETQYF
CDR3 DNA: TGTGCCAGCAGCTTAGGTCCGGGGGTCGGGGAGACCCAGTACTTC
V gene: TRBV7-9
J gene: TRBJ2-5
D gene: .
clone size: .

CDR3 protein: CASSIVRAGLTYQETQYF
CDR3 DNA: TGTGCCAGTAGTATTGTTCGAGCGGGACTTACTTACCAAGAGACCCAGTACTTC
V gene: TRBV19
J gene: TRBJ2-5
D gene: TRBD2
clone size: .

CDR3 protein: CASSLDTSGVETQYF
CDR3 DNA: TGTGCCAGCAGCTTAGACACTAGCGGGGTAGAGACCCAGTACTTC
V gene: TRBV11-2
J gene: TRBJ2-5
D gene: TRBD2
clone size: .

CDR3 protein: CASSLVAPSSYNEQFF
CDR3 DNA: TGTGCCAGCAGTTTAGTGGCGCCGAGCTCCTACAATGAGCAGTTCTTC
V gene: TRBV27
J gene: TRBJ2-1
D gene: .
clone size: .

CDR3 protein: CASSPGTSGGETQYF
CDR3 DNA: TGTGCTAGCAGCCCCGGGACTAGCGGGGGAGAGACCCAGTACTTC
V gene: TRBV7-7
J gene: TRBJ2-5
D gene: TRBD2
clone size: .

CDR3 protein: CASSSQAGAHYGYTF
CDR3 DNA: TGTGCCAGCAGCTCGCAGGCAGGGGCCCATTATGGCTACACCTTC
V gene: TRBV7-8
J gene: TRBJ1-2
D gene: .
clone size: once

CDR3 protein: CASSLITGVTEAFF
CDR3 DNA: TGTGCCAGCAGCTTGATAACAGGGGTTACTGAAGCTTTCTTT
V gene: TRBV5-6
J gene: TRBJ1-1
D gene: TRBD1
clone size: .

CDR3 protein: CASSLVGGSTDTQYF
CDR3 DNA: TGTGCCAGCAGCTTGGTCGGGGGAAGCACAGATACGCAGTATTTT
V gene: TRBV5-4
J gene: TRBJ2-3
D gene: .
clone size: .

CDR3 protein: CASSLAERAGSYNEQFF
CDR3 DNA: TGTGCCAGCAGCTTAGCTGAGAGGGCGGGCTCCTACAATGAGCAGTTCTTC
V gene: TRBV7-9
J gene: TRBJ2-1
D gene: .
clone size: .

CDR3 protein: CSVRTSVSYEQYF
CDR3 DNA: TGCAGCGTCCGGACTAGCGTCTCCTACGAGCAGTACTTC
V gene: TRBV29-1
J gene: TRBJ2-7
D gene: TRBD2
clone size: .

CDR3 protein: CASSPRQDLNTGELFF
CDR3 DNA: TGTGCCAGCAGTCCTCGACAGGACTTGAACACCGGGGAGCTGTTTTTT
V gene: TRBV28
J gene: TRBJ2-2
D gene: .
clone size: .

CDR3 protein: CASSSTAGLSTDTQYF
CDR3 DNA: TGTGCCAGCAGCTCCACAGCGGGACTTAGCACAGATACGCAGTATTTT
V gene: TRBV7-9
J gene: TRBJ2-3
D gene: TRBD2
clone size: .

CDR3 protein: CASSRGTGGSTDTQYF
CDR3 DNA: TGTGCCAGCAGCCGCGGGACAGGGGGCTCCACAGATACGCAGTATTTT
V gene: TRBV7-2
J gene: TRBJ2-3
D gene: TRBD1
clone size: .

CDR3 protein: CASSQDLPAAVVAFF
CDR3 DNA: TGCGCCAGCAGCCAAGACCTCCCCGCTGCCGTGGTAGCTTTCTTT
V gene: TRBV4-1
J gene: TRBJ1-1
D gene: .
clone size: .

CDR3 protein: CASTWTSGHTGELFF
CDR3 DNA: TGTGCCAGCACTTGGACTAGCGGGCACACCGGGGAGCTGTTTTTT
V gene: TRBV19
J gene: TRBJ2-2
D gene: TRBD2
clone size: .